The 17 T cell receptor beta chains below come from one sample, sequenced in a study of CDR3 diversity in severe acne. One entry per CDR3 protein results from TCRdb running MiXCR on the PCR reads. Of more than 70,000 distinct CDR3 sequences listed, under 55% are singletons. Sequencing was carried out using blood. Receptor source: a male donor with severe acne vulgaris.

This clonotype was recorded many times. This chain links TRBV28 with TRBJ2-7, with 9 bases aligning to TRBD2. From germline, CDR1 is MDHEN and CDR2 SYDVKM. The CDR3 has 15 residues. Unmatched junction bases numbered 11, after V lost 2 bases and J lost 9 bases. CDR3 amino acids: CASSLILAGTQGQYF. DNA for the CDR3: TGTGCCAGCAGTTTAATACTAGCGGGTACTCAGGGGCAGTACTTC. Together with reference TRBV28 and TRBJ2-7, the CDR3 gives the full variable domain: DVKVTQSSRYLVKRTGEKVFLECVQDMDHENMFWYRQDPGLGLRLIYFSYDVKMKEKGDIPEGYSVSREKKERFSLILESASTNQTSMYLCASSLILAGTQGQYFGPGTRLTVT.

CDR3 sequence: CASSETRPSNEKLFF. Here the CDR3 DNA reads TGTGCCAGCAGTGAGACGAGGCCATCTAATGAAAAACTGTTTTTT. The rearrangement links TRBV2 to TRBJ1-4; D is unclear. Trimming left V 3 bases short and J 3 bases short, with 11 bases between. This CDR3 contains 15 residues. Germline V gene sequence: CDR1 SNHLY, CDR2 FYNNEI. Using reference TRBV2 and TRBJ1-4 for the parts outside the CDR3, the full variable domain is EPEVTQTPSHQVTQMGQEVILRCVPISNHLYFYWYRQILGQKVEFLVSFYNNEISEKSEIFDDQFSVERPDGSNFTLKIRSTKLEDSAMYFCASSETRPSNEKLFFGSGTQLSVL.

As concerns this clonotype: Here the CDR3 omits its conserved ending phenylalanine or tryptophan, so a read error is the likely source. The DNA is left out, because the CDR3 cannot be placed on it with certainty; the CDR3 is given as TCRdb lists it. The chain joins TRBV24-1 to TRBJ1-3. Counting both end residues, the CDR3 totals 8 amino acids. Germline CDR1 is KGHDR and CDR2 is SFDVKD. The CDR3 spells CATSALTT.

This clonotype was seen only a few times. The V gene is TRBV15, the J gene TRBJ2-1; D possibly uses TRBD1 or TRBD2 (7 bases each). V shed 10 bases and J shed 7 bases, with 26 bases lying between them. CDR3 size: 16 residues. Germline V lookup: CDR1 LNHNV, CDR2 YYDKDF (reference sequence). CDR3 sequence reads: CASRGGGGGGANEQFF. The CDR3 DNA sequence: TGTGCCAGCAGGGGGGGGGGGGGGGGGGGGGCGAATGAGCAGTTCTTC.

The rearrangement uses TRBV2 and TRBJ2-7; D not resolved. Germline V gives CDR1 SNHLY, CDR2 FYNNEI. Deletions cut 3 bases from V and 7 bases from J, with 16 bases between. The CDR3 covers 14 residues. The CDR3 DNA reads TGTGCCAGCAGTGATGCTGGGTCGACTGGGGAGCAGTACTTC. It is translated as CASSDAGSTGEQYF.

This clonotype was observed at least ten times. The chain recombines TRBV7-8 with TRBJ2-3; 7 nucleotides line up with TRBD2. Per the germline V gene, CDR1 is SGHVS and CDR2 is FQNEAQ. The J segment lost 8 bases and the V segment lost 1 base, leaving 6 bases of the junction unmatched. This CDR3 has 14 amino acids. The CDR3 spells CASSLGVGGGTQYF. CDR3 DNA: TGTGCCAGCAGCTTAGGCGTGGGGGGGGGTACGCAGTATTTT.

This clonotype was seen repeatedly, ten times or more. V and J are TRBV7-8 and TRBJ2-5; weak D call: TRBD1 (6 bases). The germline V and J ends were trimmed by 0 bases and 4 bases, with 9 bases remaining between them. The CDR3 is made up of 14 amino acids. Germline lookup yields CDR1 SGHVS and CDR2 FQNEAQ. The CDR3 DNA is TGTGCCAGCAGCTTAGCACCCAGGGGAGAGACCCAGTACTTC. This sequence encodes CASSLAPRGETQYF.

Comments on this clonotype: No conserved phenylalanine or tryptophan ends this CDR3, so it is likely a read error. The rearrangement uses TRBV19 and TRBJ2-3, with TRBD2 identical over 7 bases. This CDR3 contains 15 residues. CDR1 and CDR2 (germline): LNHDA, SQIVND (reference sequence). The CDR3 loop is CASTRSGTTTDAQYS. The DNA for the CDR3 is TGTGCCAGTACCCGATCCGGGACTACCACAGATGCGCAGTATTCT.

The CDR3 bases are TGTGCCATCAGCTTCGGAGACAGCACCTACGAGCAGTACTTC. Protein product: CAISFGDSTYEQYF. V usage is TRBV10-3 and J usage is TRBJ2-7; D might be TRBD1 (5 bases). CDR3 length: 14 amino acids. The V and J ends lost 6 bases and 2 bases respectively, with 14 bases between them. Germline values: CDR1 ENHRY, CDR2 SYGVKD.

This clonotype was seen a few times. Its ends do not fully match the called genes, so a read error is possible. The rearrangement joins TRBV7-9 to TRBJ1-6; D perhaps matches TRBD1 (5 bases). Germline CDR1 SEHNR, CDR2 FQNEAQ (reference sequence). The CDR3 has 14 amino acids. The chain's CDR3 is CAGSQDRTNSPLHF. The CDR3 bases are TGTGCCGGCAGCCAAGACAGAACGAATTCACCCCTCCACTTT. The full variable domain, with the rest looked up from reference TRBV7-9 and TRBJ1-6, is DTGVSQNPRHKITKRGQNVTFRCDPISEHNRLYWYRQTLGQGPEFLTYFQNEAQLEKSRLLSDRFSAERPKGSFSTLEIQRTEQGDSAMYLCAGSQDRTNSPLHFGNGTRLTVT.

The V gene is TRBV29-1, the J gene TRBJ2-1, with TRBD2 identical over 11 bases. This CDR3 contains 15 residues. V dropped 6 bases and J dropped 6; count of bases not matched to a gene: 10. CDR1 and CDR2 from the germline V gene are SQVTM and ANQGSEA. CDR3 nucleotide sequence: TGCAGCGTCGCCCGGCTAGCGGGAGGTGGCAATGAGCAGTTCTTC. This translates into CSVARLAGGGNEQFF.

This clonotype was seen many times. The chain recombines TRBV11-2 with TRBJ2-5, with D possibly TRBD2 on 5 matching bases. Germline CDR1 is SGHAT and CDR2 is FQNNGV. The CDR3 has 15 amino acids. V shed 0 bases and J shed 2 bases, with 10 bases lying between them. CDR3 DNA: TGTGCCAGCAGCTTAGATGGTACGGGACAAGAGACCCAGTACTTC. Residues: CASSLDGTGQETQYF.

This clonotype has ten or more counts. This chain uses TRBV11-2 with TRBJ2-7; 8 bases match TRBD2. Looked up from germline, CDR1 is SGHAT and CDR2 is FQNNGV. There are 15 residues in the CDR3. V was clipped by 0 bases and J by 4 bases; unmatched bases: 5. This CDR3 reads CASSLEASGSYEQYF. CDR3 sequence (DNA): TGTGCCAGCAGCTTAGAAGCTAGCGGGTCTTACGAGCAGTACTTC.

About this clonotype itself: This sequence may be a read error, since a much larger clone differs from it by one base. The J gene is TRBJ2-2, the V gene TRBV24-1; 8 nucleotides line up with TRBD1. Germline assignment: CDR1 KGHDR and CDR2 SFDVKD. Trimming cost V 2 bases and J 0 bases; bases outside gene matches: 4. The CDR3 totals 17 residues. In nucleotides, the CDR3 is TGTGCCACCAGTGATTCACAGGGGGGCCCGAACACCGGGGAGCTGTTTTTT. This encodes CATSDSQGGPNTGELFF.

The CDR3 here is CASGRESSYNEQFF. The CDR3 DNA sequence: TGTGCCAGCGGTAGGGAGAGCTCCTACAATGAGCAGTTCTTC. The rearrangement joins TRBV6-1 to TRBJ2-1; D might be TRBD2 (5 bases). V was cut by 8 bases and J by 0 bases, with 11 bases left in between. Germline CDR1 MNHNS, CDR2 SASEGT. The CDR3 sequence is 14 residues long.

This clonotype appeared a few times. The chain links TRBV29-1 to TRBJ1-1; 7 positions agree with TRBD1. Germline values: CDR1 SQVTM, CDR2 ANQGSEA. The V gene end was trimmed by 6 bases and the J gene end by 4 bases; junction bases not matched to a gene: 11. The CDR3 runs to 14 residues. The CDR3 region has the DNA TGCAGCGTAAAGCTCGAACAGGGGCCCACTGAAGCTTTCTTT. Translating gives CSVKLEQGPTEAFF.

To note about this clonotype: Likely a read error: the CDR3 ends without its conserved phenylalanine or tryptophan. The DNA is omitted, as the CDR3 cannot be located on it reliably, and the CDR3 follows TCRdb's listing. The chain is built from TRBV25-1 and TRBJ2-1; the table's TRBD1 call for D was not verified on the DNA. CDR1 and CDR2 from the germline V gene are MGHDK and SYGVNS. The CDR3 has 16 residues if both end residues are counted. CDR3 region: CASSFTGGGYGYTFGS.